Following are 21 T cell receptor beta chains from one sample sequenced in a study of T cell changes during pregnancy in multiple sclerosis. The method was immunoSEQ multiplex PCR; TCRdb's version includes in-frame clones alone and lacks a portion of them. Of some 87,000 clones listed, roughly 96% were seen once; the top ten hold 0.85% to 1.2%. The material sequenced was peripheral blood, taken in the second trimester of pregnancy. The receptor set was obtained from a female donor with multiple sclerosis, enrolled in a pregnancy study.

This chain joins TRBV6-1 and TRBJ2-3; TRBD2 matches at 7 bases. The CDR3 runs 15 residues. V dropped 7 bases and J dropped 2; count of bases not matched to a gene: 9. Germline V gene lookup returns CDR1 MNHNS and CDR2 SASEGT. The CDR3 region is CASIGSGAYTDTQYF. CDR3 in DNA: TGTGCCAGCATTGGAAGCGGGGCGTACACAGATACGCAGTATTTT.

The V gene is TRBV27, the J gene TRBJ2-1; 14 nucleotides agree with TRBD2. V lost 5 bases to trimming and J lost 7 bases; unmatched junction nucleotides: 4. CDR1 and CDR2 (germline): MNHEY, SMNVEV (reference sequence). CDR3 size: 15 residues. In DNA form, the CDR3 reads TGTGCCAGCAGTAAGGGACTAGCGGGAGCGAATGAGCAGTTCTTC. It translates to CASSKGLAGANEQFF.

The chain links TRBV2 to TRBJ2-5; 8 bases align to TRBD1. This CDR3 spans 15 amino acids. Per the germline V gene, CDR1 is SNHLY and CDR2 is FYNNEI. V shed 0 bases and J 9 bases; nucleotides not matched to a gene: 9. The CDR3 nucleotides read TGTGCCAGCAGTGAAGCGCTTCAGGGGGCGGTGGCCCAGTACTTC. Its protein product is CASSEALQGAVAQYF.

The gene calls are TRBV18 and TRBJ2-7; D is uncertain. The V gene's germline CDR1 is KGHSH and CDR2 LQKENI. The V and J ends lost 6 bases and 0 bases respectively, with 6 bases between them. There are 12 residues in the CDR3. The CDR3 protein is CASSPSSYEQYF. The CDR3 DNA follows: TGTGCCAGCTCTCCGAGCTCCTACGAGCAGTACTTC.

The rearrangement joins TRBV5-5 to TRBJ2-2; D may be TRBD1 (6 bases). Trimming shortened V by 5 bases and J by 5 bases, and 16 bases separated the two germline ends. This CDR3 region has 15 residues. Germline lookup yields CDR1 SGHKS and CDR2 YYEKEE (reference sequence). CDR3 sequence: CASRLQGRWTGELFF. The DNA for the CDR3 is TGTGCCAGCAGGCTTCAGGGGCGATGGACCGGGGAGCTGTTTTTT.

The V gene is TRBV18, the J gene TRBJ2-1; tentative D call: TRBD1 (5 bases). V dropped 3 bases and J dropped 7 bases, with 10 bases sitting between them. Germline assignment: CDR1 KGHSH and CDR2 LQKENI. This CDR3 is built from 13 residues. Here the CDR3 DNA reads TGTGCCAGCTCACCGACAGATCTGAATGAGCAGTTCTTC. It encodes CASSPTDLNEQFF.

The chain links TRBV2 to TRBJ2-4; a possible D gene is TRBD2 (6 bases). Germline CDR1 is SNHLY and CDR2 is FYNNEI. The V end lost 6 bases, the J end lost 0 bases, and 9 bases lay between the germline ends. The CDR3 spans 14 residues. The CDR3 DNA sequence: TGTGCCAGCAGGCCGGGACTAGCCAAAAACATTCAGTACTTC. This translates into CASRPGLAKNIQYF.

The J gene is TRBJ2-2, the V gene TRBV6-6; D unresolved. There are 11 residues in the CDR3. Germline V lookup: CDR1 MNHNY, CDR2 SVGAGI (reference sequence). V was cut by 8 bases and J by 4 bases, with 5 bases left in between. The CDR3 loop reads CASAVTGELFF. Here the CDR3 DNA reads TGTGCCAGCGCGGTCACCGGGGAGCTGTTTTTT.

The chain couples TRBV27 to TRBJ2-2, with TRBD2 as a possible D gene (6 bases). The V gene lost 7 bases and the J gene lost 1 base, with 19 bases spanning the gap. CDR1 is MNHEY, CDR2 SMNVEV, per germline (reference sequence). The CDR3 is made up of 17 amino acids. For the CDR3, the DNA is TGTGCCAGCAACCCAAGCTGGCGGGGCGGGAACACCGGGGAGCTGTTTTTT. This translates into CASNPSWRGGNTGELFF.

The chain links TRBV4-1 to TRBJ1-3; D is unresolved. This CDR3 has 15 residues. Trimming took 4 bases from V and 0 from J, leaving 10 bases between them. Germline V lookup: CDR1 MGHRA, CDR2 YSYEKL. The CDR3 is CASSPDGSSGNTIYF. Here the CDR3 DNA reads TGCGCCAGCAGCCCCGACGGGAGCTCTGGAAACACCATATATTTT.

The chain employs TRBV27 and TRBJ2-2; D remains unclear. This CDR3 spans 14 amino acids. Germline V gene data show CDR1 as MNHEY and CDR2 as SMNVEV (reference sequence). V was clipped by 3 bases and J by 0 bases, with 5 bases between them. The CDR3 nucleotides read TGTGCCAGCAGTTTGTGGCCGAACACCGGGGAGCTGTTTTTT. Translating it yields CASSLWPNTGELFF.

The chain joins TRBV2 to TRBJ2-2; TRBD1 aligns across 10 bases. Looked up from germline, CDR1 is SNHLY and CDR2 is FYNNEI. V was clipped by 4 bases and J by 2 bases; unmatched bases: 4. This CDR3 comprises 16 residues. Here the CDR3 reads CASSGRTGGNTGELFF. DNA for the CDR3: TGTGCCAGCAGTGGCAGGACAGGGGGAAACACCGGGGAGCTGTTTTTT.

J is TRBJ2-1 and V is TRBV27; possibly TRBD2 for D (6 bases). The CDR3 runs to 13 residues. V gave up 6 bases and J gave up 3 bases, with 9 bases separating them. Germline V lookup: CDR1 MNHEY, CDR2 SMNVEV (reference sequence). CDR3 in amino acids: CASSHGGYNEQFF. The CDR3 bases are TGTGCCAGCAGCCACGGGGGCTACAATGAGCAGTTCTTC.

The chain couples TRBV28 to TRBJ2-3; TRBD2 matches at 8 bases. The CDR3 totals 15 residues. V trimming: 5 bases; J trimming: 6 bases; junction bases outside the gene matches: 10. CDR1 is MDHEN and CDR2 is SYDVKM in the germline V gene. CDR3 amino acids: CASSPRLAKRDTQYF. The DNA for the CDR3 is TGTGCCAGCAGTCCTAGACTAGCGAAAAGGGATACGCAGTATTTT.

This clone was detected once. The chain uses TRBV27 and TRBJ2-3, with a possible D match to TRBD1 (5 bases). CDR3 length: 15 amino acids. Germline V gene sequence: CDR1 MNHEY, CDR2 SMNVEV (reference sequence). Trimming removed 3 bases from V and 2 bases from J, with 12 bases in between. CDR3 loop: CASSFWTPNTDTQYF. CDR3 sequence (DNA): TGTGCCAGCAGTTTTTGGACACCTAACACAGATACGCAGTATTTT.

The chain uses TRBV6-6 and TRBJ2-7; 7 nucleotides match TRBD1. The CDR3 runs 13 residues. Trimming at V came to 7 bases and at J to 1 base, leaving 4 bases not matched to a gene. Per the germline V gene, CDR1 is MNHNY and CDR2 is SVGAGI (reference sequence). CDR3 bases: TGTGCCAGCACCGAGGGGGCTTCCTACGAGCAGTACTTC. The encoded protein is CASTEGASYEQYF.

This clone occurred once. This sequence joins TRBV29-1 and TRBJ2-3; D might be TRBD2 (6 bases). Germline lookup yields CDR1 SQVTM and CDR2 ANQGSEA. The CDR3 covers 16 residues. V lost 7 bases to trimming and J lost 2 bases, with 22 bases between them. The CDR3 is CSAVGGESLYTDTQYF. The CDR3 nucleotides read TGCAGCGCCGTTGGAGGGGAGTCTCTCTACACAGATACGCAGTATTTT.

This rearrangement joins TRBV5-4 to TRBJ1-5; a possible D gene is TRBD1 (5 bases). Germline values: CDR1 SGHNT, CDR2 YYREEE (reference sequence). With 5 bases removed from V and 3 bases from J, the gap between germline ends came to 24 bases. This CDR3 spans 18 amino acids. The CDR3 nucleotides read TGTGCCAGCAGTCGAAGCAGGGATCTCCATATCTCCAATCAGCCCCAGCATTTT. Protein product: CASSRSRDLHISNQPQHF.

CDR3 nucleotides: TGTGCTAGTGGTTTGGTACTTTCGGACAGGGGAGATGGCTACACCTTC. It is translated as CASGLVLSDRGDGYTF. V gene TRBV12-5 combines with J gene TRBJ1-2, with 9 bases matching TRBD1. This CDR3 spans 16 amino acids. Germline V gene lookup returns CDR1 LGHNT and CDR2 FRNRAP. V trimming: 0 bases; J trimming: 6 bases; junction bases outside the gene matches: 8. The entire variable domain, with the rest obtained from reference TRBV12-5 and TRBJ1-2, is as follows: DARVTQTPRHKVTEMGQEVTMRCQPILGHNTVFWYRQTMMQGLELLAYFRNRAPLDDSGMPKDRFSAEMPDATLATLKIQPSEPRDSAVYFCASGLVLSDRGDGYTFGSGTRLTVV.

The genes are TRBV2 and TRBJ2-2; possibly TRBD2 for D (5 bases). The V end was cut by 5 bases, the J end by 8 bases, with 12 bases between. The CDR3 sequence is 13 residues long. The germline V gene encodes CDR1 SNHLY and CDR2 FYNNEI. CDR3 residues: CASSSRGEGELFF. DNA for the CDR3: TGTGCCAGCAGTTCCCGTGGGGAGGGGGAGCTGTTTTTT.

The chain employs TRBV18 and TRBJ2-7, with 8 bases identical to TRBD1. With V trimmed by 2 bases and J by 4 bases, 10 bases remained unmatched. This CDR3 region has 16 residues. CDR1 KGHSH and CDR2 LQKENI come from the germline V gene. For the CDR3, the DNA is TGTGCCAGCTCACCAAAGGACAGGGCGAATCGGTACGAGCAGTACTTC. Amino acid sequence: CASSPKDRANRYEQYF. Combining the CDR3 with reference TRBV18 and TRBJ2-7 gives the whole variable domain NAGVMQNPRHLVRRRGQEARLRCSPMKGHSHVYWYRQLPEEGLKFMVYLQKENIIDESGMPKERFSAEFPKEGPSILRIQQVVRGDSAAYFCASSPKDRANRYEQYFGPGTRLTVT.